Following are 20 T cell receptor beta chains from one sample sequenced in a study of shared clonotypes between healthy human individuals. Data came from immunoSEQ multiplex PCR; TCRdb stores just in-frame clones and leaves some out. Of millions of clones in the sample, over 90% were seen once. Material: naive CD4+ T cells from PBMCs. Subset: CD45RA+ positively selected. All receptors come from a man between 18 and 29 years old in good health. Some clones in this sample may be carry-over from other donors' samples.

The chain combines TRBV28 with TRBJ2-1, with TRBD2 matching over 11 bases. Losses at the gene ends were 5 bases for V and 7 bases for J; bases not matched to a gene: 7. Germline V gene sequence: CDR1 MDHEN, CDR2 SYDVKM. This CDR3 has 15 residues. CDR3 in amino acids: CASSSPVAGGNEQFF. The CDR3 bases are TGTGCCAGCAGTAGCCCCGTAGCGGGAGGGAATGAGCAGTTCTTC.

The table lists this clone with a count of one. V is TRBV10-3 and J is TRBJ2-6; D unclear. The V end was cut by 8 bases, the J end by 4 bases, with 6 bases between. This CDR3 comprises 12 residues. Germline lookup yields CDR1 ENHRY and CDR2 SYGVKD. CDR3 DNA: TGTGCCATCCTTAAAGGGGCCAACGTCCTGACTTTC. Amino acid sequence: CAILKGANVLTF.

The CDR3 here is CASMFRGREKLFF. CDR3 bases: TGTGCCAGCATGTTCCGCGGTAGGGAAAAACTGTTTTTT. The chain combines TRBV6-1 with TRBJ1-4; D not resolved. The ends were cut back, 7 bases at V and 8 bases at J, with 14 bases in the middle. The germline V gene encodes CDR1 MNHNS and CDR2 SASEGT. The CDR3 extends over 13 amino acids.

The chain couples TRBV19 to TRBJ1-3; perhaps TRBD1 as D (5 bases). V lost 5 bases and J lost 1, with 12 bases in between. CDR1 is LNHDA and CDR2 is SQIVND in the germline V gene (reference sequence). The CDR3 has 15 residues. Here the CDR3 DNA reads TGTGCCAGTAGTGGGGGGGTATCGTCTGGAAACACCATATATTTT. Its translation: CASSGGVSSGNTIYF.

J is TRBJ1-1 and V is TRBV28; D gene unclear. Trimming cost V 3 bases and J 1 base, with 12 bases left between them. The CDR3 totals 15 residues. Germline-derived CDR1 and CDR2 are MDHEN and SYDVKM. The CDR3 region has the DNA TGTGCCAGCAGTTTGTATCGTTTGGCGAACACTGAAGCTTTCTTT. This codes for CASSLYRLANTEAFF.

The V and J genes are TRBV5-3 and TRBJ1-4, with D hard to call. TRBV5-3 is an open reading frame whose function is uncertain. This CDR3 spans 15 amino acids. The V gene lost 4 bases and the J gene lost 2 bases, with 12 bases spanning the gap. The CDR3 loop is CARSPDRETNEKLFF. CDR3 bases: TGTGCCAGAAGCCCCGACCGGGAGACTAATGAAAAACTGTTTTTT.

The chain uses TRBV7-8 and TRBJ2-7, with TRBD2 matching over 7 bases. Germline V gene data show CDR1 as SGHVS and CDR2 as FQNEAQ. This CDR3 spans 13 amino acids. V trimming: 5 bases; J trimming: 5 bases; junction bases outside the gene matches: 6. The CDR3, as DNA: TGTGCCAGCAGCAGCGGGATGAACGACGAGCAGTACTTC. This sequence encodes CASSSGMNDEQYF.

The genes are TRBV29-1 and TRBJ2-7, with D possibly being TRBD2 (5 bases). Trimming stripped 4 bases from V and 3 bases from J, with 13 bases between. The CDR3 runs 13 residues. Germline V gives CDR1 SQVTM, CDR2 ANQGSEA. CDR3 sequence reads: CSVAPRLLYEQYF. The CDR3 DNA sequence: TGCAGCGTTGCCCCGAGACTACTCTACGAGCAGTACTTC.

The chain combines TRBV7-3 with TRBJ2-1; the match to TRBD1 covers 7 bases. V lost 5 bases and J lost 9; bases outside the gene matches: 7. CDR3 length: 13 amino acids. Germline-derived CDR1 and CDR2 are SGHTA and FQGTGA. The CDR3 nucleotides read TGTGCCAGCAGCCCGACAGGGTCTACTGAGCAGTTCTTC. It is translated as CASSPTGSTEQFF.

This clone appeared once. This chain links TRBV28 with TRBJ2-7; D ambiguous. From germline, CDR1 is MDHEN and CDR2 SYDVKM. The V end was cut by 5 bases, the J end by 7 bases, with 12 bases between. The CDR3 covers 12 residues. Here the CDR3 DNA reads TGTGCCAGCAGTCAACGACCTCGGGAGCAGTACTTC. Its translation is CASSQRPREQYF.

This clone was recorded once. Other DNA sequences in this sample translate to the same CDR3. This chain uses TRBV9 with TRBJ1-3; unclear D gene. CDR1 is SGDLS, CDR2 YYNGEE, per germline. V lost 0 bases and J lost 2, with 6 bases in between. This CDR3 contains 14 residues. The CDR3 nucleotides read TGTGCCAGCAGCGTAGGTGGGGCTGGAAACACCATATATTTT. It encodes CASSVGGAGNTIYF.

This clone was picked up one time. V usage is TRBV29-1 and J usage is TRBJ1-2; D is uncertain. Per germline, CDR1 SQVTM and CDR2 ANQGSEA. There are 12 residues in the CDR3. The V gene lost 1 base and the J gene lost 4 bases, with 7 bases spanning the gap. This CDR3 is CSVEAAAYGYTF. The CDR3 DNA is TGCAGCGTTGAAGCCGCGGCCTATGGCTACACCTTC. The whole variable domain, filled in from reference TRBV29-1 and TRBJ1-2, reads SAVISQKPSRDICQRGTSLTIQCQVDSQVTMMFWYRQQPGQSLTLIATANQGSEATYESGFVIDKFPISRPNLTFSTLTVSNMSPEDSSIYLCSVEAAAYGYTFGSGTRLTVV.

Written as DNA, the CDR3 is TGTGCCAGCTATCGGACAGGCCTAGCCAAAAACATTCAGTACTTC. This translates into CASYRTGLAKNIQYF. The chain recombines TRBV2 with TRBJ2-4; 7 bases are shared with TRBD1. There are 15 residues in the CDR3. Germline loops: CDR1 SNHLY, CDR2 FYNNEI. J was trimmed by 0 bases and V by 8 bases; bases with no gene match: 7. Based on the CDR3 plus reference TRBV2 and TRBJ2-4, the full variable domain is EPEVTQTPSHQVTQMGQEVILRCVPISNHLYFYWYRQILGQKVEFLVSFYNNEISEKSEIFDDQFSVERPDGSNFTLKIRSTKLEDSAMYFCASYRTGLAKNIQYFGAGTRLSVL.

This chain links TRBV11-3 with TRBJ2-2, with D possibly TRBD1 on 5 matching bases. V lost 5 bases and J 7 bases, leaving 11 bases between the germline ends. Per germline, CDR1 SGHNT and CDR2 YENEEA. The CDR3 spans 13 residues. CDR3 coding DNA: TGTGCCAGCAGCGCCAGGGTAGTCGGGGAGCTGTTTTTT. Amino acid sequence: CASSARVVGELFF. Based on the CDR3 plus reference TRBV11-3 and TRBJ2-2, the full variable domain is EAGVVQSPRYKIIEKKQPVAFWCNPISGHNTLYWYLQNLGQGPELLIRYENEEAVDDSQLPKDRFSAERLKGVDSTLKIQPAELGDSAVYLCASSARVVGELFFGEGSRLTVL.

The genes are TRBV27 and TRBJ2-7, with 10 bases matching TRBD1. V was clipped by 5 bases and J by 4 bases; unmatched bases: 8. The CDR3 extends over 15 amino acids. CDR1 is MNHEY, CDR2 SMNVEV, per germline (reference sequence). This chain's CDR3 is CASSLADRGPYEQYF. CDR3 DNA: TGTGCCAGCAGTCTTGCAGACAGGGGGCCTTACGAGCAGTACTTC.

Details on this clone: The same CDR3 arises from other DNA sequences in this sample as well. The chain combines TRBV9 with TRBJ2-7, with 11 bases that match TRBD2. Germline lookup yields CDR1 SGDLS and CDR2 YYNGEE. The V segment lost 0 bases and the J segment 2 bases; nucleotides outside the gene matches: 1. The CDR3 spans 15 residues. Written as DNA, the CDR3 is TGTGCCAGCAGCGTAGGGACTAGCGGGCCCTACGAGCAGTACTTC. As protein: CASSVGTSGPYEQYF.

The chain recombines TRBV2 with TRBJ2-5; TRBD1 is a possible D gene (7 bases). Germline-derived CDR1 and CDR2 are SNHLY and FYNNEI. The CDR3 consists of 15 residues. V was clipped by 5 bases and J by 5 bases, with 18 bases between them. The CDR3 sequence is CASSPRTSGGETQYF. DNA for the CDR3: TGTGCCAGCAGTCCCCGGACTTCAGGGGGGGAGACCCAGTACTTC.

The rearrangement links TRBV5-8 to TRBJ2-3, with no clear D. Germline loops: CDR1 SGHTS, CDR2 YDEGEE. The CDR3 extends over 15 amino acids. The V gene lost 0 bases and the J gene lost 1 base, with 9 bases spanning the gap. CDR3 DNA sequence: TGTGCCAGCAGCTTGGAGGTCCTAGGCACAGATACGCAGTATTTT. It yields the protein CASSLEVLGTDTQYF.

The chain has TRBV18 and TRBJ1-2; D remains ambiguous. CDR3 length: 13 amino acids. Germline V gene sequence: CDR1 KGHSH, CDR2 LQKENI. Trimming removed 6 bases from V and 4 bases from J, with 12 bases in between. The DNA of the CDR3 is TGTGCCAGCTCGCTCGGGGAGAGCTATGGCTACACCTTC. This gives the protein CASSLGESYGYTF.

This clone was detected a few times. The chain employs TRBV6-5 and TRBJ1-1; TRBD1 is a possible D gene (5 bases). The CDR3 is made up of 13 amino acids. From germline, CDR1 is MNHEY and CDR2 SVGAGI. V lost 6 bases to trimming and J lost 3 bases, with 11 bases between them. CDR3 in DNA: TGTGCCAGCAGACAGGCTTGGGACACTGAAGCTTTCTTT. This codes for CASRQAWDTEAFF.